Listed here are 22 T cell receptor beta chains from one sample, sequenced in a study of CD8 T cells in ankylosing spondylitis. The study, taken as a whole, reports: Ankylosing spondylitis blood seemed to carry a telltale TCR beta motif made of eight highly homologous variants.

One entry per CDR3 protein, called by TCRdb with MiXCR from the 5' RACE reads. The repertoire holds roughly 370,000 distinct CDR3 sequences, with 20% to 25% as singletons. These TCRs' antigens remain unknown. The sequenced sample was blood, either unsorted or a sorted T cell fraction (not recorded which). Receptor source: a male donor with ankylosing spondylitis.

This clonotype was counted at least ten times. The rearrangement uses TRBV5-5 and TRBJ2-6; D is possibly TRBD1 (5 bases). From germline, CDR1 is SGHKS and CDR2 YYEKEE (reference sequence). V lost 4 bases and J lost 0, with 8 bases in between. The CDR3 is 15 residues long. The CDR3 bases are TGTGCCAGCAGCCGACAGAGCTCTGGGGCCAACGTCCTGACTTTC. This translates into CASSRQSSGANVLTF.

CDR3 DNA sequence: TGTGCCAGTAGCAAAGAGCGGAGCACAGATACGCAGTATTTT. This gives the protein CASSKERSTDTQYF. The chain recombines TRBV19 with TRBJ2-3, with D tentatively TRBD2 (5 bases). Germline loops: CDR1 LNHDA, CDR2 SQIVND (reference sequence). The CDR3 covers 14 residues. Trimming removed 6 bases from V and 0 bases from J, with 10 bases in between.

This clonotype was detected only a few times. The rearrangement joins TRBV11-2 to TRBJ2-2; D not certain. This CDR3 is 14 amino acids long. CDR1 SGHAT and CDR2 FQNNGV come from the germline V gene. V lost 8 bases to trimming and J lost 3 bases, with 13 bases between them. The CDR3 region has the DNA TGTGCCAGCTGTAGCAGATGGGACACCGGGGAGCTGTTTTTT. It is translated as CASCSRWDTGELFF.

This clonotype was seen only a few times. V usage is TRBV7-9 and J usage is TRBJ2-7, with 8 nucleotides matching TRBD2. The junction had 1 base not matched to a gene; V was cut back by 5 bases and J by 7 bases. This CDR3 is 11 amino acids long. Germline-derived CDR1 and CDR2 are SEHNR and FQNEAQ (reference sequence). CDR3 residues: CASSREGEQYF. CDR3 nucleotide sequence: TGTGCCAGCAGCCGGGAGGGAGAGCAGTACTTC. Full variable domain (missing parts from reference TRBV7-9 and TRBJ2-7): DTGVSQNPRHKITKRGQNVTFRCDPISEHNRLYWYRQTLGQGPEFLTYFQNEAQLEKSRLLSDRFSAERPKGSFSTLEIQRTEQGDSAMYLCASSREGEQYFGPGTRLTVT.

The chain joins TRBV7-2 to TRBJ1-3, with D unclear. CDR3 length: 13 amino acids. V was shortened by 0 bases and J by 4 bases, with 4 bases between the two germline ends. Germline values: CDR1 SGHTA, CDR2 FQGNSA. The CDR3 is CASSLARGNTIYF. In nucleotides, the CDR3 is TGTGCCAGCAGCTTAGCGCGCGGAAACACCATATATTTT.

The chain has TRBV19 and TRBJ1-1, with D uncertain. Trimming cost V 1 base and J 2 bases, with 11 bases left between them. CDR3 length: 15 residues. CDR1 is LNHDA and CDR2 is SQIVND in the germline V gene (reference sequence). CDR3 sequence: CASSIVGRLNTEAFF. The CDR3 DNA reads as TGTGCCAGTAGTATAGTGGGCAGATTAAACACTGAAGCTTTCTTT. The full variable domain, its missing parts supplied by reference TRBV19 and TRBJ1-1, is DGGITQSPKYLFRKEGQNVTLSCEQNLNHDAMYWYRQDPGQGLRLIYYSQIVNDFQKGDIAEGYSVSREKKESFPLTVTSAQKNPTAFYLCASSIVGRLNTEAFFGQGTRLTVV.

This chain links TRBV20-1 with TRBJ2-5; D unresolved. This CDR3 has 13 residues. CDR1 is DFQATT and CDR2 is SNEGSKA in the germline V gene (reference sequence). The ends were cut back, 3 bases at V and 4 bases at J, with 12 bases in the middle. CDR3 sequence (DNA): TGCAGTGCTAGGACTTTGCCCGGAGAGACCCAGTACTTC. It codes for CSARTLPGETQYF.

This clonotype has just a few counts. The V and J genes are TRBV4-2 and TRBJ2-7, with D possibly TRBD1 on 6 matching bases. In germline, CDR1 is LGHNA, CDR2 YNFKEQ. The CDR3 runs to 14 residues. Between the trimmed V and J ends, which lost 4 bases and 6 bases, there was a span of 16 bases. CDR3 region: CASSRGQLTAEQYF. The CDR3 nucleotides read TGTGCCAGCAGCCGTGGACAGTTGACCGCCGAGCAGTACTTC.

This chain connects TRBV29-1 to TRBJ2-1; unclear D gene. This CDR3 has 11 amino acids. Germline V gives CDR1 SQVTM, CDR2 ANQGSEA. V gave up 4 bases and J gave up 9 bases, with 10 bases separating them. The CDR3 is CSVARLSEQFF. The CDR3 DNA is TGCAGCGTTGCCAGGTTGAGTGAGCAGTTCTTC.

Here the CDR3 reads CASSLGRPDTQYF. The CDR3 DNA is TGTGCCAGCAGCTTGGGTCGGCCAGATACGCAGTATTTT. The chain carries TRBV11-3 and TRBJ2-3, with D uncertain. Trimming stripped 3 bases from V and 4 bases from J, with 8 bases between. Germline V gene data show CDR1 as SGHNT and CDR2 as YENEEA. The CDR3 runs to 13 residues.

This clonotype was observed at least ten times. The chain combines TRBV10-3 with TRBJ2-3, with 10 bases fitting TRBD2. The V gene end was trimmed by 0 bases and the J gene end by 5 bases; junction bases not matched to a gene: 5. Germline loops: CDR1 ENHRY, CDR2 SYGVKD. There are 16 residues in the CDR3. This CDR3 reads CAISESAAGGRDTQYF. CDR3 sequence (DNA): TGTGCCATCAGTGAGTCTGCAGCGGGAGGGAGAGATACGCAGTATTTT.

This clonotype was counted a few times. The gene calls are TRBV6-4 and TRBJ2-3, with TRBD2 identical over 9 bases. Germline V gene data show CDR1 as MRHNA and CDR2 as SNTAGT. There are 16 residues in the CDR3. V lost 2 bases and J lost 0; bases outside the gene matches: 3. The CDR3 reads CASSDASGTSTDTQYF. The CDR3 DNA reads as TGTGCCAGCAGTGACGCTAGCGGGACTAGCACAGATACGCAGTATTTT.

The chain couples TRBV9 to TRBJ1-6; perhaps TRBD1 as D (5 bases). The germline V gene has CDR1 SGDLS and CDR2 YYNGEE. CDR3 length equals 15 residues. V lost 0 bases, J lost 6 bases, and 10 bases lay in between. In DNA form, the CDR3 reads TGTGCCAGCAGCGTAGCGGGGGGACTTAATTCACCCCTCCACTTT. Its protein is CASSVAGGLNSPLHF.

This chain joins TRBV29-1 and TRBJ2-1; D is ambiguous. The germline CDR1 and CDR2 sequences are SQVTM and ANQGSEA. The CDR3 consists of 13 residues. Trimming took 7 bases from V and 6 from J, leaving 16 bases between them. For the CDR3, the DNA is TGCAGCGGCTCCCCTGGCCTCGCCAATGAGCAGTTCTTC. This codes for CSGSPGLANEQFF.

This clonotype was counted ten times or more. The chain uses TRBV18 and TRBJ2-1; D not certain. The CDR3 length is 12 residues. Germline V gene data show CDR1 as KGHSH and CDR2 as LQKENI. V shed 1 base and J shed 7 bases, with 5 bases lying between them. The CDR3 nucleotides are TGTGCCAGCTCACCACGTTGGAATGAGCAGTTCTTC. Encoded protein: CASSPRWNEQFF.

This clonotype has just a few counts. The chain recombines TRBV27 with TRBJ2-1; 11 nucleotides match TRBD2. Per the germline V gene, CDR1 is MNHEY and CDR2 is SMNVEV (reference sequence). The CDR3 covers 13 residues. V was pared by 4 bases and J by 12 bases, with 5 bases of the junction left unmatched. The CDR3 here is CASSSGTSGTQFF. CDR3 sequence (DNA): TGTGCCAGCAGTTCAGGGACTAGCGGCACGCAGTTCTTC.

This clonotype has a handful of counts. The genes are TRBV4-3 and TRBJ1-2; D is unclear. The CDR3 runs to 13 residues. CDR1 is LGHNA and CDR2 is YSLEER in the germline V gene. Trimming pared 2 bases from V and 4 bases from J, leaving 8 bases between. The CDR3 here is CASSQRGAYGYTF. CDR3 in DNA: TGCGCCAGCAGCCAACGGGGTGCCTATGGCTACACCTTC.

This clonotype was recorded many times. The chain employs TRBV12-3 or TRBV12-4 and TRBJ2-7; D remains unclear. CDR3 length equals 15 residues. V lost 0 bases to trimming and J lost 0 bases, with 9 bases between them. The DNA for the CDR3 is TGTGCCAGCAGTTTAGCTCGCCAGGACTCCTACGAGCAGTACTTC. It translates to CASSLARQDSYEQYF.

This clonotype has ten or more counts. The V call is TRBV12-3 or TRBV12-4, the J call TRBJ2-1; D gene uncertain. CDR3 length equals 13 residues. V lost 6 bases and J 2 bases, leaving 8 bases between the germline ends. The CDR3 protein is CASSPDTYNEQFF. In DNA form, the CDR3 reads TGTGCCAGCAGCCCAGACACCTACAATGAGCAGTTCTTC.

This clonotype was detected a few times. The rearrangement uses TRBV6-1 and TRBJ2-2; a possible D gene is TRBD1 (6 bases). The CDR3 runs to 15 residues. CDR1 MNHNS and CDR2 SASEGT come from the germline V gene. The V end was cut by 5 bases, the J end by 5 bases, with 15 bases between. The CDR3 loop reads CASSKGHPSTGELFF. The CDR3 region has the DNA TGTGCCAGCAGTAAGGGACACCCGAGTACCGGGGAGCTGTTTTTT.

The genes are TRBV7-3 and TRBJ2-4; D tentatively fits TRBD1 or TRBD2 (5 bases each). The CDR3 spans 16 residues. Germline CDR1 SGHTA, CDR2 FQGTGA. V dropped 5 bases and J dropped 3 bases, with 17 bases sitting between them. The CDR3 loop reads CASSPSSGTGKNIQYF. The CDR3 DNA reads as TGTGCCAGCAGCCCGTCCTCAGGGACGGGCAAAAACATTCAGTACTTC.

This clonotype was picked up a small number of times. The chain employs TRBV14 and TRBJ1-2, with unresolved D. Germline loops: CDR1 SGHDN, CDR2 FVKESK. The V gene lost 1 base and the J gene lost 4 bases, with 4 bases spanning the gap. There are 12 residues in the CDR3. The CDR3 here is CASSQGFYGYTF. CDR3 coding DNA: TGTGCCAGCAGCCAAGGGTTCTATGGCTACACCTTC.